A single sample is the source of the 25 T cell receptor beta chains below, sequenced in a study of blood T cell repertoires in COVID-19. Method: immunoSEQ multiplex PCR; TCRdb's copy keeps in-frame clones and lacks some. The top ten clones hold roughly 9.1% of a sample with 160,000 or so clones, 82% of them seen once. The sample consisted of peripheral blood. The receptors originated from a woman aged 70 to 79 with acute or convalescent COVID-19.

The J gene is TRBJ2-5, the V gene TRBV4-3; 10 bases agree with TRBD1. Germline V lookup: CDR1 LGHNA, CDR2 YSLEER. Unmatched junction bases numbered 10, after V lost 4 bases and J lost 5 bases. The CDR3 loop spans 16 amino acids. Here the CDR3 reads CASSRDGTGVLETQYF. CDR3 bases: TGCGCCAGCAGCCGGGACGGGACAGGGGTTTTGGAGACCCAGTACTTC.

CDR3 sequence reads: CASRSSGQGPGNTIYF. The DNA of the CDR3 is TGTGCCAGTAGATCTTCGGGACAGGGACCTGGAAACACCATATATTTT. The chain couples TRBV19 to TRBJ1-3; 9 bases are a match to TRBD1. The CDR3 extends over 16 amino acids. Per the germline V gene, CDR1 is LNHDA and CDR2 is SQIVND (reference sequence). The V gene end was trimmed by 6 bases and the J gene end by 2 bases; junction bases not matched to a gene: 8. Using reference TRBV19 and TRBJ1-3 for the parts outside the CDR3, the full variable domain is DGGITQSPKYLFRKEGQNVTLSCEQNLNHDAMYWYRQDPGQGLRLIYYSQIVNDFQKGDIAEGYSVSREKKESFPLTVTSAQKNPTAFYLCASRSSGQGPGNTIYFGEGSWLTVV.

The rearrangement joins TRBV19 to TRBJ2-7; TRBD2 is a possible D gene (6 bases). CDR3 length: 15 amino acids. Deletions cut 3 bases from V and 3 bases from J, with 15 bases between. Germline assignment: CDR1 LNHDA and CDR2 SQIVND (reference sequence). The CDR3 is CASSIGLARGYEQYF. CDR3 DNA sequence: TGTGCCAGTAGTATTGGCCTAGCGAGGGGCTACGAGCAGTACTTC.

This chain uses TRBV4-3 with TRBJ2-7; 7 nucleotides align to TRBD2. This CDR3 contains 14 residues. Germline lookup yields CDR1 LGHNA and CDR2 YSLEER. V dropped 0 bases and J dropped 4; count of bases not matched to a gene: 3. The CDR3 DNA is TGCGCCAGCAGCCAAGACCGGACTAGGTACGAGCAGTACTTC. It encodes CASSQDRTRYEQYF.

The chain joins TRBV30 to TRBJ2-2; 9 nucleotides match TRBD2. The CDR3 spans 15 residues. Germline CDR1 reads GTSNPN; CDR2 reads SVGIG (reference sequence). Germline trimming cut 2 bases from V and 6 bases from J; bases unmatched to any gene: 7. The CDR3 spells CAWSLLAGSAGELFF. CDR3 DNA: TGTGCCTGGAGTTTGCTAGCGGGGTCGGCCGGGGAGCTGTTTTTT.

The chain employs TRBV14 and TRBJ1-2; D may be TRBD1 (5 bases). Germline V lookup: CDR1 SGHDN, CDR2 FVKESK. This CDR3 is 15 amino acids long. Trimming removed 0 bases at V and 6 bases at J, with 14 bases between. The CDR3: CASSQDRLAGHGYTF. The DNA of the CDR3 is TGTGCCAGCAGCCAAGATCGGTTGGCAGGGCATGGCTACACCTTC.

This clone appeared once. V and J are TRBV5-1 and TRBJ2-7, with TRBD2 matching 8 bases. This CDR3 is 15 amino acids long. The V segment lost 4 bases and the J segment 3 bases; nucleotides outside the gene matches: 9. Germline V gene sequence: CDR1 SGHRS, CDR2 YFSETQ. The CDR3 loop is CASSPRAGDVYEQYF. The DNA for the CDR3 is TGCGCCAGCAGCCCCCGAGCGGGAGACGTCTACGAGCAGTACTTC.

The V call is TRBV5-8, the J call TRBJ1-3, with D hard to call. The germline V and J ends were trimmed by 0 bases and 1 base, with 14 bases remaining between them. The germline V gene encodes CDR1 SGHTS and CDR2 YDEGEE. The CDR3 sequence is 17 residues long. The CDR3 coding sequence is TGTGCCAGCAGCTTGGACGGCAGACTAATTTCTGGAAACACCATATATTTT. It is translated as CASSLDGRLISGNTIYF.

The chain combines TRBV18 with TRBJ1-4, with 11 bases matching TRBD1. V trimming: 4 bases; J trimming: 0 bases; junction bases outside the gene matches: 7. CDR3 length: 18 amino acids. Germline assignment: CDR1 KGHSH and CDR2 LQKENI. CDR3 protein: CASSRSGQGVATNEKLFF. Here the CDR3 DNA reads TGTGCCAGCTCACGATCGGGACAGGGGGTAGCAACTAATGAAAAACTGTTTTTT.

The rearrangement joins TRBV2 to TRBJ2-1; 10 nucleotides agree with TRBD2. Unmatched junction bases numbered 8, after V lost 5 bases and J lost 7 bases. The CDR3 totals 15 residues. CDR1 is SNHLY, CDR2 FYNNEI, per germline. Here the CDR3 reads CASSQTSGLGNEQFF. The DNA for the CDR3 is TGTGCCAGCAGTCAGACTAGCGGGTTGGGGAATGAGCAGTTCTTC.

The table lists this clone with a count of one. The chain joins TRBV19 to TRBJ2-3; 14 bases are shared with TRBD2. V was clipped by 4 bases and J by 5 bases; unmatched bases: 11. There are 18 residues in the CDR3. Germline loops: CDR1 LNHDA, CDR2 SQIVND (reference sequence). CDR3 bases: TGTGCCAGTAGTACGATCGTCGGGACTAGCGGGGGAGAAGATACGCAGTATTTT. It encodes CASSTIVGTSGGEDTQYF.

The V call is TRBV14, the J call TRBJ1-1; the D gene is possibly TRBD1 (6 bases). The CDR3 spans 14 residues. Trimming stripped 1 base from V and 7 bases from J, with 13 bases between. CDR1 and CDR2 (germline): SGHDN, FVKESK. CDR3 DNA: TGTGCCAGCAGCCAAGCCCTGGACAGCCTTGAAGCTTTCTTT. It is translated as CASSQALDSLEAFF.

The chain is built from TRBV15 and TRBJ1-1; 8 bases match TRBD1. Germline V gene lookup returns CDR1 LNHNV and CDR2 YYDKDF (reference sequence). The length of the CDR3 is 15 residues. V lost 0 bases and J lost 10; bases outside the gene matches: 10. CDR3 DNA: TGTGCCACCAGCAGAGATCTCGGGCAGGGGGCTTTAGCTTTCTTT. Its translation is CATSRDLGQGALAFF.

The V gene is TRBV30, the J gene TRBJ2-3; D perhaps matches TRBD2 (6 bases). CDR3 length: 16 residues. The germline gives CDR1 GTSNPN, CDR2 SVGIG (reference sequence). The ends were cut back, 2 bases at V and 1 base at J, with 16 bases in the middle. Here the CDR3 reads CAWSLGNGGGTDTQYF. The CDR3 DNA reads TGTGCCTGGAGTCTGGGGAACGGGGGTGGCACAGATACGCAGTATTTT.

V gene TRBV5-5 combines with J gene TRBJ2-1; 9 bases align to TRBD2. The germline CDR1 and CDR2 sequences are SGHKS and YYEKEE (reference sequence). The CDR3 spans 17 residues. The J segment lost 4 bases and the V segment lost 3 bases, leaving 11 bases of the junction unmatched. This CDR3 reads CASSSIVTSGGYNEQFF. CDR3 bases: TGTGCCAGCAGCTCAATCGTGACTAGCGGAGGATACAATGAGCAGTTCTTC.

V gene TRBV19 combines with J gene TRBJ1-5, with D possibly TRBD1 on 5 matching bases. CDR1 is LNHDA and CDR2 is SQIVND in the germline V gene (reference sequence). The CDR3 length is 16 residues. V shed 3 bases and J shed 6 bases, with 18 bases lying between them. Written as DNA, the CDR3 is TGTGCCAGTAGTATTCAGGGAACGAGAGTGAGTCAGCCCCAGCATTTT. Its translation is CASSIQGTRVSQPQHF.

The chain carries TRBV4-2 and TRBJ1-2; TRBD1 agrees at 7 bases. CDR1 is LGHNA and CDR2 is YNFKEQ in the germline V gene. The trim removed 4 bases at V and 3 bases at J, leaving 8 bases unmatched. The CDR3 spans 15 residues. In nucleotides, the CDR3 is TGTGCCAGCAGCCCTGGGACAGAGCGGGACTATGGCTACACCTTC. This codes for CASSPGTERDYGYTF.

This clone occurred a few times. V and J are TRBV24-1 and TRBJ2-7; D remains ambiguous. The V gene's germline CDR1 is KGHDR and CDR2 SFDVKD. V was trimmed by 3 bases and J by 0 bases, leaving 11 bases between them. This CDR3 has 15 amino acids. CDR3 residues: CATSDTRESSYEQYF. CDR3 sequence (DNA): TGTGCCACCAGTGATACCCGTGAGAGCTCCTACGAGCAGTACTTC.

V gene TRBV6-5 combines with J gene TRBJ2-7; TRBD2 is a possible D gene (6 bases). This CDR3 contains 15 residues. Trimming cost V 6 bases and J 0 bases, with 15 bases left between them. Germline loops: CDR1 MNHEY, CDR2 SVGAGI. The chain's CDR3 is CASRRGRESSYEQYF. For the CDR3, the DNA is TGTGCCAGCAGGCGGGGCAGGGAAAGCTCCTACGAGCAGTACTTC.

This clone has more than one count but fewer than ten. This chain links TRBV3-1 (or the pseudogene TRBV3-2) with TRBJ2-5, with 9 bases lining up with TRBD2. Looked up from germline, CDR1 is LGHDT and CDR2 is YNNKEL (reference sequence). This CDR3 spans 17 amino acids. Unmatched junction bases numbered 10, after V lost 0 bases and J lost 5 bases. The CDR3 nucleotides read TGTGCCAGCAGCCAAGAGTTAGGCGGGGGGGCCGTGGAGACCCAGTACTTC. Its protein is CASSQELGGGAVETQYF.

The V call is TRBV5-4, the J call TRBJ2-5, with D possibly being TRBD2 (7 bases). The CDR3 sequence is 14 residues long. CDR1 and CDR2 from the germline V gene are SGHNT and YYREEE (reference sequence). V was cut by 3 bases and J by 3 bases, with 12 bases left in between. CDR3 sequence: CASSWGGPKETQYF. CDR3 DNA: TGTGCCAGCAGCTGGGGGGGGCCGAAAGAGACCCAGTACTTC.

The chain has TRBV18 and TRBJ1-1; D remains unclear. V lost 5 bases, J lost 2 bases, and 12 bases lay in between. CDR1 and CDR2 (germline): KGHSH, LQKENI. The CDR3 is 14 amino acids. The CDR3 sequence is CASSAGQINTEAFF. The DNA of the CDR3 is TGTGCCAGCTCAGCAGGCCAGATAAACACTGAAGCTTTCTTT.

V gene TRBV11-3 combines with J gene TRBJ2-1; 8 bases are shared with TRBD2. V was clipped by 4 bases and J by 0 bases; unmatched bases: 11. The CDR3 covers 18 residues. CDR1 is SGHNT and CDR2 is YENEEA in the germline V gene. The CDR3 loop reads CASSSPSSAGGSYNEQFF. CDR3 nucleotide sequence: TGTGCCAGCAGCTCCCCCTCTTCGGCGGGGGGCTCCTACAATGAGCAGTTCTTC.

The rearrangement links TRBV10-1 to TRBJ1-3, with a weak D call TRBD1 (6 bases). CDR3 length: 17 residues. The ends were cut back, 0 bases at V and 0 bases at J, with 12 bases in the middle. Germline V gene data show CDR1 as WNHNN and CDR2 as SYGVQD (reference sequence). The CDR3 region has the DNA TGCGCCAGCAGTGAGTCGATGCAGGGGCCCTCTGGAAACACCATATATTTT. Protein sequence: CASSESMQGPSGNTIYF.

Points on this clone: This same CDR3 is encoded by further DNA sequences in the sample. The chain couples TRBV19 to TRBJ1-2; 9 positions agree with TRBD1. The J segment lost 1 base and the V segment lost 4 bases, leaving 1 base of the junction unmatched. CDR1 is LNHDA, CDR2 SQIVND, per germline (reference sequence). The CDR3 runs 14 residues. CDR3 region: CASSTGQGNYGYTF. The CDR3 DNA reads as TGTGCCAGTAGTACGGGACAGGGTAACTATGGCTACACCTTC.